A selection of T cell receptor beta chains follows, all from one sample in a study of blood T cell repertoires in COVID-19. Some clones are missing from TCRdb's copy, which holds only in-frame ones; the method was immunoSEQ multiplex PCR. The data contain 72,000 or so clones, 82% of them singletons. The sample consisted of peripheral blood. Receptors originate from a man older than 75 with active COVID-19. Both conserved end residues are part of each CDR3. The order of the fields is V gene, J gene, clone size, CDR3 length, D gene, CDR3 protein, CDR3 DNA. A D gene is named only where the DNA matches it firmly. Size values are once, few and many counts, or a class for expanded clones, and some rows have none.

TRBV7-2	TRBJ2-7	.	14	.	CASSFSNANYEQYF	TGTGCCAGCAGCTTTTCTAATGCCAACTACGAGCAGTACTTC
TRBV7-3	TRBJ2-2	.	14	TRBD1	CASRHKTGTGELFF	TGTGCCAGCCGACACAAGACAGGGACCGGGGAGCTGTTTTTT
TRBV6-1	TRBJ2-1	few	19	TRBD2	CASSDTSGKSGASYNEQFF	TGTGCCAGCAGTGACACATCGGGAAAAAGCGGGGCCTCCTACAATGAGCAGTTCTTC
TRBV4-3	TRBJ2-4	.	15	.	CASSQEQAAKNIQYF	TGCGCCAGCAGCCAAGAACAGGCTGCCAAAAACATTCAGTACTTC
TRBV5-1	TRBJ2-1	.	15	TRBD2	CASSPTPGTTNEQFF	TGCGCCAGCAGCCCGACCCCCGGGACTACAAATGAGCAGTTCTTC
TRBV5-6	TRBJ2-5	.	16	.	CASSLVAGPFQETQYF	TGTGCCAGCAGCTTGGTGGCGGGCCCTTTCCAAGAGACCCAGTACTTC
TRBV4-1	TRBJ1-1	.	16	TRBD1	CASSPMGQPRTSEAFF	TGCGCCAGCAGCCCGATGGGACAGCCAAGGACCTCCGAAGCTTTCTTT
TRBV13	TRBJ2-3	.	17	TRBD2	CASSLGLLERGTDTQYF	TGTGCCAGCAGCTTAGGCCTTTTAGAGCGGGGAACAGATACGCAGTATTTT
TRBV2	TRBJ1-6	.	15	TRBD1	CASNKVPGQGTPLHF	TGTGCCAGCAATAAGGTCCCGGGACAGGGGACACCCCTCCACTTT
TRBV5-1	TRBJ2-7	.	14	.	CASSLMRSSYEQYF	TGCGCCAGCAGCTTGATGCGGAGCTCCTACGAGCAGTACTTC
TRBV19	TRBJ1-2	.	10	.	CASRSYGYTF	TGTGCCAGTCGGAGCTATGGCTACACCTTC
TRBV15	TRBJ2-5	.	16	.	CATSLHPQGPQGTQYF	TGTGCCACCAGCTTGCACCCACAGGGCCCCCAAGGGACCCAGTACTTC
TRBV4-3	TRBJ1-5	.	15	.	CASSQGLDSNQPQHF	TGCGCCAGCAGCCAAGGCCTAGATAGCAATCAGCCCCAGCATTTT
TRBV19	TRBJ2-1	few	15	TRBD2	CASSIYSGGSDEQFF	TGTGCCAGTAGTATCTATAGCGGGGGGTCCGATGAGCAGTTCTTC
TRBV7-8	TRBJ2-1	.	17	TRBD2	CASRYGTSGAFYNEQFF	TGTGCCAGCAGATACGGGACTAGCGGTGCATTTTACAATGAGCAGTTCTTC
TRBV27	TRBJ1-5	few	15	TRBD1	CASSRTGGGNQPQHF	TGTGCCAGCAGCCGAACAGGGGGGGGGAATCAGCCCCAGCATTTT
TRBV10-3	TRBJ2-7	.	14	TRBD1	CATGTENPWDEQYF	TGTGCCACCGGGACAGAGAACCCCTGGGACGAGCAGTACTTC
TRBV6-1	TRBJ2-1	.	13	.	CASSEVFRDEQFF	TGTGCCAGCAGTGAAGTTTTTCGCGATGAGCAGTTCTTC
TRBV3-1/TRBV3-2	TRBJ2-7	few	12	.	CASSYRSDEQYF	TGTGCCAGCAGTTACAGGTCCGACGAGCAGTACTTC
TRBV7-2	TRBJ2-1	once	12	.	CASSLTRDEQFF	TGTGCCAGCAGCCTAACACGGGATGAGCAGTTCTTC
TRBV19	TRBJ1-1	once	14	.	CASIGGALNTEAFF	TGTGCCAGTATAGGGGGGGCCTTGAACACTGAAGCTTTCTTT
TRBV10-3	TRBJ2-3	few	16	TRBD1	CAISPAGQGAIDTQYF	TGTGCCATCAGTCCAGCCGGACAGGGGGCAATAGATACGCAGTATTTT
TRBV9	TRBJ2-1	.	18	TRBD2	CASSHSTTGTSSYNEQFF	TGTGCCAGCAGCCACAGTACGACCGGGACTAGCTCCTACAATGAGCAGTTCTTC
TRBV7-9	TRBJ2-3	once	14	TRBD2	CASSFDTSGNTQYF	TGTGCCAGCAGCTTTGATACTAGCGGGAATACGCAGTATTTT
TRBV6-1	TRBJ2-6	.	17	TRBD1	CASSVGQGGSGANVLTF	TGTGCCAGCAGTGTGGGACAGGGGGGCTCTGGGGCCAACGTCCTGACTTTC
TRBV6-2/TRBV6-3	TRBJ1-5	.	15	.	CASSYGRVGNQPQHF	TGTGCCAGCAGTTACGGCCGGGTGGGCAATCAGCCCCAGCATTTT
TRBV7-8	TRBJ1-1	.	14	.	CASSPSGVGTEAFF	TGTGCCAGCAGCCCCAGCGGGGTTGGAACTGAAGCTTTCTTT
TRBV24-1	TRBJ1-2	.	15	TRBD1	CATSDRGQGDYGYTF	TGTGCCACCAGTGACAGAGGACAGGGAGACTATGGCTACACCTTC
TRBV5-6	TRBJ1-6	.	16	.	CASSLLRFLGRSPLHF	TGTGCCAGCAGCTTGTTGCGATTCCTGGGCCGTTCACCCCTCCACTTT
TRBV20-1	TRBJ1-5	.	11	.	CSARPVQPQHF	TGCAGTGCTAGGCCGGTTCAGCCCCAGCATTTT
TRBV20-1	TRBJ1-2	.	11	.	CSADPTDGYTF	TGCAGTGCCGATCCGACAGATGGCTACACCTTC
TRBV12-3/TRBV12-4	TRBJ2-5	.	11	.	CASSVASSQYF	TGTGCCAGCAGTGTAGCTAGCTCCCAGTACTTC
TRBV28	TRBJ2-4	.	16	.	CASSTWQASYKNIQYF	TGTGCCAGCAGTACCTGGCAGGCCTCCTACAAAAACATTCAGTACTTC
TRBV7-9	TRBJ2-7	few	15	TRBD2	CASSIAGGRSYEQYF	TGTGCCAGCAGCATAGCGGGAGGACGATCCTACGAGCAGTACTTC
TRBV4-3	TRBJ2-7	.	15	.	CASSQETENIYEQYF	TGCGCCAGCAGCCAAGAGACAGAGAATATCTACGAGCAGTACTTC
TRBV19	TRBJ2-2	.	15	TRBD1	CASSLQGVGTGELFF	TGTGCCAGTAGCCTCCAGGGGGTGGGCACCGGGGAGCTGTTTTTT
TRBV15	TRBJ2-3	.	15	TRBD1	CATSRDRGQVDTQYF	TGTGCCACCAGCAGGGACAGGGGGCAGGTTGATACGCAGTATTTT
TRBV11-2	TRBJ2-5	.	16	TRBD1	CASSLAGRQGLETQYF	TGTGCCAGCAGCTTAGCCGGGCGACAGGGCCTAGAGACCCAGTACTTC
TRBV27	TRBJ2-7	once	16	.	CASSLSKTPGTGEQYF	TGTGCCAGCAGTTTATCGAAGACACCCGGAACGGGGGAGCAGTACTTC
TRBV6-6	TRBJ1-1	once	11	.	CASSSQGLAFF	TGTGCCAGCAGTTCGCAGGGGTTGGCTTTCTTT
TRBV6-5	TRBJ1-5	.	13	.	CASSLYGTQPQHF	TGTGCCAGCAGTTTATATGGCACTCAGCCCCAGCATTTT